These T cell receptor beta chains were read from a single sample in a study of T-cell memory formation after mild COVID-19. TCRdb fed the 5' RACE reads into MiXCR, producing one record per CDR3 protein. This sample has about 470,000 distinct CDR3 sequences, with roughly 25% found just once. The sample consisted of PBMCs or a T cell subset sorted from them (not recorded which). Receptors originate from an adult woman who had mild COVID-19 (a few samples of this study predate the infection). Cell type and time point are not known. Each CDR3 is given with its conserved first and last residue. The D gene is left open where the match is weak. Expanded clones get a size class; other rows say once, few or many, or leave the size out.

D gene,V gene,J gene,clone size,CDR3 protein,CDR3 DNA
TRBD1,TRBV7-9,TRBJ1-2,-,CASSRQTGNNYGYTF,TGTGCCAGCAGCAGGCAGACAGGGAACAATTATGGCTACACCTTC
-,TRBV24-1,TRBJ1-2,-,CATSESNYGYTF,TGTGCCACCAGTGAGTCTAACTATGGCTACACCTTC
TRBD1,TRBV15,TRBJ2-1,-,CATSRDQGVFGENEQFF,TGTGCCACCAGCAGAGACCAGGGGGTCTTTGGCGAGAATGAGCAGTTCTTC
-,TRBV5-5,TRBJ1-3,-,CASSLATGAILYSGNTIYF,TGTGCCAGCAGCTTGGCCACAGGCGCTATTCTATACTCTGGAAACACCATATATTTT
-,TRBV30,TRBJ2-4,-,CAWSKGPNDIQYF,TGTGCCTGGAGTAAGGGACCCAACGACATTCAGTACTTC
-,TRBV28,TRBJ2-5,-,CASSLSWETQYF,TGTGCCAGCAGTTTATCGTGGGAGACCCAGTACTTC
TRBD2,TRBV24-1,TRBJ2-3,-,CATSDFPESGGLQYF,TGTGCCACCAGTGATTTCCCCGAAAGCGGGGGTCTCCAGTATTTT
-,TRBV6-2/TRBV6-3,TRBJ2-1,-,CASSYSLTGWNEQFF,TGTGCCAGCAGTTATAGTCTCACTGGGTGGAATGAGCAGTTCTTC
TRBD2,TRBV5-1,TRBJ2-3,few,CASSLAWEGPDTQYF,TGCGCCAGCAGCTTGGCGTGGGAGGGCCCAGATACGCAGTATTTT
TRBD1,TRBV5-1,TRBJ2-7,-,CASSSHGTGGYEQYF,TGCGCCAGCAGCTCACACGGGACAGGGGGCTACGAGCAGTACTTC
TRBD1,TRBV5-1,TRBJ1-1,-,CASSLGGTGAFF,TGCGCCAGCAGCTTGGGCGGGACAGGGGCTTTCTTT
TRBD1,TRBV30,TRBJ2-7,-,CAWSKDRVNEQYF,TGTGCCTGGAGTAAGGACAGGGTCAACGAGCAGTACTTC
-,TRBV10-3,TRBJ1-1,few,CAISENQMNTEAFF,TGTGCCATCAGTGAAAATCAGATGAACACTGAAGCTTTCTTT
TRBD2,TRBV11-2,TRBJ2-3,-,CASSSYRTSGSMDTQYF,TGTGCCAGCAGCTCGTACCGGACTAGCGGGAGTATGGATACGCAGTATTTT
TRBD1,TRBV5-1,TRBJ2-7,-,CASSWGGTGVNEQYF,TGCGCCAGCAGCTGGGGTGGGACAGGGGTTAACGAGCAGTACTTC
TRBD2,TRBV11-3,TRBJ2-4,-,CASSTRRGRDKNIQYF,TGTGCCAGCAGCACCCGTCGCGGGAGAGACAAAAACATTCAGTACTTC
TRBD1,TRBV9,TRBJ1-2,-,CASSPQQGDRYGYTF,TGTGCCAGCAGCCCCCAGCAGGGGGATCGCTATGGCTACACCTTC
TRBD2,TRBV7-2,TRBJ2-7,many,CASSLLAGGGEQYF,TGTGCCAGCAGCTTACTAGCGGGAGGTGGTGAGCAGTACTTC
-,TRBV7-9,TRBJ2-7,once,CASSLNSINEQYF,TGTGCCAGCAGCTTGAACTCGATCAACGAGCAGTACTTC
-,TRBV20-1,TRBJ1-1,-,CSAKQGVSEAFF,TGCAGTGCTAAACAGGGAGTCTCAGAAGCTTTCTTT
-,TRBV5-1,TRBJ2-7,-,CASSLGVMAGNYEQYF,TGCGCCAGCAGCTTGGGTGTGATGGCGGGAAACTACGAGCAGTACTTC
TRBD2,TRBV10-3,TRBJ2-3,few,CAISRTSGIDTQYF,TGTGCCATCAGTAGGACTAGCGGGATTGATACGCAGTATTTT
TRBD2,TRBV20-1,TRBJ2-5,once,CSAHVITSAKETQYF,TGCAGTGCCCATGTAATAACTAGCGCCAAAGAGACCCAGTACTTC
-,TRBV7-3,TRBJ2-5,few,CASSLGAGLEETQYF,TGTGCCAGCAGCTTAGGGGCCGGCCTTGAAGAGACCCAGTACTTC
TRBD2,TRBV14,TRBJ2-1,-,CASSHAFGRGGNEQFF,TGTGCCAGCAGCCATGCCTTCGGGCGGGGGGGCAATGAGCAGTTCTTC
-,TRBV5-1,TRBJ1-1,-,CASRGTGGRAFF,TGCGCCAGCAGAGGGACCGGGGGCCGAGCTTTCTTT
TRBD1,TRBV29-1,TRBJ1-1,-,CSVTSQGARTEAFF,TGCAGCGTCACCTCCCAGGGGGCGCGGACTGAAGCTTTCTTT
-,TRBV24-1,TRBJ2-3,once,CATSDSTLYTQYF,TGTGCCACCAGTGATTCCACCCTTTATACGCAGTATTTT
TRBD1,TRBV25-1,TRBJ2-7,-,CASSDWDRVGNEQYF,TGTGCCAGCAGTGACTGGGACAGGGTGGGTAACGAGCAGTACTTC
-,TRBV11-2,TRBJ2-5,-,CASSLRTKVETQYF,TGTGCCAGCAGCCTCCGAACAAAAGTAGAGACCCAGTACTTC
-,TRBV4-3,TRBJ1-2,-,CASSQDFGKERYGYTF,TGCGCCAGCAGCCAAGATTTTGGCAAGGAACGCTATGGCTACACCTTC
TRBD2,TRBV18,TRBJ2-5,-,CASSPPGALAGAETQYF,TGTGCCAGCTCACCACCGGGGGCCCTAGCGGGAGCTGAGACCCAGTACTTC
-,TRBV24-1,TRBJ2-7,-,CATSDLWGEQYF,TGTGCCACCAGTGATTTGTGGGGCGAGCAGTACTTC
-,TRBV6-5,TRBJ2-3,-,CASSPGGLIATQYF,TGTGCCAGCAGTCCCGGGGGATTGATCGCTACGCAGTATTTT
-,TRBV7-8,TRBJ2-3,-,CASSLGQILAGDTQYF,TGTGCCAGCAGCCTCGGACAGATCCTAGCAGGGGATACGCAGTATTTT
-,TRBV7-3,TRBJ1-2,few,CASSPDSNSYGYTF,TGTGCCAGCAGCCCGGACAGCAACTCCTATGGCTACACCTTC
TRBD1,TRBV7-9,TRBJ1-2,few,CASSRDPGQGAGGYTF,TGTGCCAGCAGCCGAGATCCGGGACAGGGGGCCGGTGGCTACACCTTC
-,TRBV20-1,TRBJ2-7,-,CSARPQVGQGVSYEQYF,TGCAGTGCTAGACCCCAGGTGGGGCAGGGAGTATCCTACGAGCAGTACTTC
-,TRBV9,TRBJ2-1,-,CASTKVGESSYNEQFF,TGTGCCAGCACCAAAGTAGGGGAGAGCTCCTACAATGAGCAGTTCTTC
TRBD2,TRBV15,TRBJ2-1,few,CATSRVSGRFHEQFF,TGTGCCACCAGCAGAGTTAGCGGGAGGTTCCATGAGCAGTTCTTC
-,TRBV9,TRBJ2-1,few,CASSVAGLAGNEQFF,TGTGCCAGCAGCGTAGCTGGCCTAGCAGGGAATGAGCAGTTCTTC
-,TRBV12-3/TRBV12-4,TRBJ2-7,few,CASSLVTVNEQYF,TGTGCCAGCAGTTTAGTGACCGTCAACGAGCAGTACTTC
-,TRBV6-5,TRBJ1-2,-,CASSYMAAANYGYTF,TGTGCCAGCAGTTACATGGCAGCGGCTAACTATGGCTACACCTTC